The rows below give T cell receptor beta chains drawn from one sample of a study of blood T cells in healthy people across ages. TCRdb called the 5' RACE reads again in MiXCR, with one record for every CDR3 protein. The table includes about 1.4 million distinct CDR3 sequences, approximately 59% detected once. The sequenced sample consisted of blood. These receptors came from a man aged 18 to 29 in good health. CDR3s include the opening cysteine and the closing phenylalanine or tryptophan. Each record gives: clone size, V gene, J gene, CDR3 protein. Only part of the rows carry a size: once, few, many, or a class if the clone is expanded.

NA	TRBV7-9	TRBJ2-1	CASSSEGGGLGNEQFF
NA	TRBV7-7	TRBJ2-5	CASSLRSGAYQETQYF
NA	TRBV6-1	TRBJ1-4	CASSAGTAFRSNEKLFF
NA	TRBV11-2	TRBJ2-3	CASSFLAGVTDTQYF
NA	TRBV6-5	TRBJ1-2	CASSYGAYGYTF
NA	TRBV14	TRBJ2-1	CASSQRTHRSYNEQFF
NA	TRBV7-8	TRBJ2-7	CASSPWFSTGGDEQYF
NA	TRBV15	TRBJ2-5	CATSRDKATGETQYF
few	TRBV4-1	TRBJ2-7	CASSRDRGLEQYF
NA	TRBV4-2	TRBJ2-1	CASSRNSGGGPYNEQFF
NA	TRBV15	TRBJ2-7	CATSRDLAGDHASYEQYF
few	TRBV10-3	TRBJ2-1	CAISDRSSSYNEQFF
many	TRBV7-6	TRBJ1-1	CASASWTGKEAFF
NA	TRBV6-1	TRBJ2-1	CASSRLAGVHEQFF
once	TRBV4-3	TRBJ2-5	CASSQDGVQGETQYF
NA	TRBV11-2	TRBJ2-1	CASSLGTGTVNNEQFF
once	TRBV3-1	TRBJ2-6	CASSRGFEGTGANVLTF
few	TRBV14	TRBJ2-7	CASSRTGGFTYEQYF
few	TRBV4-2	TRBJ1-2	CASSQDRDYGYTF
NA	TRBV5-1	TRBJ2-7	CASSEAGTGTPYEQYF
few	TRBV20-1	TRBJ2-1	CSARFGLAGVPNEQFF
NA	TRBV28	TRBJ2-3	CASSLPISGGARPDTQYF
NA	TRBV10-3	TRBJ2-3	CATRRGPSDTDTQYF
NA	TRBV29-1	TRBJ2-7	CSADPVLSGSSYEQYF
NA	TRBV7-9	TRBJ2-7	CASSGGGVHEQYF
NA	TRBV7-9	TRBJ2-3	CASSSPGQGGDTQYF
NA	TRBV5-4	TRBJ2-1	CASSLPGAGDYNEQFF
NA	TRBV15	TRBJ1-4	CATSRVGDSGEKLFF
NA	TRBV6-6	TRBJ1-6	CASSYRGPYNSPLHF
NA	TRBV4-2	NA	CASSHPPRELAGSGGTQYF
NA	TRBV6-5	TRBJ1-1	CASSLSLLANTEAFF
few	TRBV5-1	TRBJ1-2	CASSLPSPQGYYTF
few	TRBV7-9	TRBJ1-2	CASNNGGYHYGYTF
NA	TRBV28	TRBJ2-7	CASSLSISSFSYEQYF
NA	TRBV6-1	TRBJ2-4	CASRAGTALLGYF
NA	TRBV7-2	NA	CASSLGKGPYNEQYF
NA	TRBV27	TRBJ1-5	CASSFREGGVWPQHF
NA	TRBV12-3/TRBV12-4	TRBJ1-4	CASSPGQGNNEKLFF
NA	TRBV3-1	TRBJ1-2	CASSSGTAGHYGYTF
NA	TRBV4-1	TRBJ2-3	CASSTHGIGADTQYF
NA	TRBV20-1	TRBJ1-5	CSARVPGQGGNQPQHF
once	TRBV12-3/TRBV12-4	TRBJ1-2	CASSPVDSFYGYTF
NA	TRBV20-1	TRBJ2-1	CSATSRYEQFF
NA	TRBV7-8	TRBJ2-4	CASSLLDSPDGVAKNIQYF